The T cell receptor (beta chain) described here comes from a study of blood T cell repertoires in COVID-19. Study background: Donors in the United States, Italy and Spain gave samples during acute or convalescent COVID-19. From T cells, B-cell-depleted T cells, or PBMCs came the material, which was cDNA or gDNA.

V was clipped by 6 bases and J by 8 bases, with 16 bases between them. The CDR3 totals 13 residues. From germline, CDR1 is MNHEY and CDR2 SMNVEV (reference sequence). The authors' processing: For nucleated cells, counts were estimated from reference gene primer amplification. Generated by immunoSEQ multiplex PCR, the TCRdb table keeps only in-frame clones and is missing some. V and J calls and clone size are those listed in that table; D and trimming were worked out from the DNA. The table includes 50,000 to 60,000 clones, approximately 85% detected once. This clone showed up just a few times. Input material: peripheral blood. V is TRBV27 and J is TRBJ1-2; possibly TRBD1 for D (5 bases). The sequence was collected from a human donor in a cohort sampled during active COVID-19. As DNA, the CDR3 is TGTGCCAGCAGCCCGGGAGGGGTGGCCGGCTACACCTTC. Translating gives CASSPGGVAGYTF.